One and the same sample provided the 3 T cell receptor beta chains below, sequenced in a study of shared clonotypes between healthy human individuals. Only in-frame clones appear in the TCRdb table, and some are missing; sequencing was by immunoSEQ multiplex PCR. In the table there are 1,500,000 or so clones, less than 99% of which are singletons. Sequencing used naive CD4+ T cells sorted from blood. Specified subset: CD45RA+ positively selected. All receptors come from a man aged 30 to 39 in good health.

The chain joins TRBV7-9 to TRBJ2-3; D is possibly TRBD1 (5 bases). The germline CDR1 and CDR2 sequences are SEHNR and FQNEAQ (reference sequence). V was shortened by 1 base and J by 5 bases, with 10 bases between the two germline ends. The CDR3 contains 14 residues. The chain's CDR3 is CASSLEGQGDTQYF. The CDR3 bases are TGTGCCAGCAGCTTAGAGGGCCAGGGAGATACGCAGTATTTT.

The CDR3, as DNA: TGTGCCAGCAGTGAAGTGAGGACTAGCCCAACCGGGTCAGATACGCAGTATTTT. It encodes CASSEVRTSPTGSDTQYF. This chain uses TRBV6-1 with TRBJ2-3, with 8 bases identical to TRBD2. The CDR3 covers 18 residues. With V trimmed by 1 base and J by 4 bases, 13 bases remained unmatched. Per germline, CDR1 MNHNS and CDR2 SASEGT.

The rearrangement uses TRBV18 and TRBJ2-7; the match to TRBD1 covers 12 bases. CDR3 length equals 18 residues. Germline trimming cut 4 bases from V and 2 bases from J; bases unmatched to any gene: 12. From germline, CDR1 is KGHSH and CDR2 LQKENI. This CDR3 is CASSRAGTGGAGTYEQYF. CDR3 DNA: TGTGCCAGCTCACGGGCCGGGACAGGGGGCGCGGGAACCTACGAGCAGTACTTC.